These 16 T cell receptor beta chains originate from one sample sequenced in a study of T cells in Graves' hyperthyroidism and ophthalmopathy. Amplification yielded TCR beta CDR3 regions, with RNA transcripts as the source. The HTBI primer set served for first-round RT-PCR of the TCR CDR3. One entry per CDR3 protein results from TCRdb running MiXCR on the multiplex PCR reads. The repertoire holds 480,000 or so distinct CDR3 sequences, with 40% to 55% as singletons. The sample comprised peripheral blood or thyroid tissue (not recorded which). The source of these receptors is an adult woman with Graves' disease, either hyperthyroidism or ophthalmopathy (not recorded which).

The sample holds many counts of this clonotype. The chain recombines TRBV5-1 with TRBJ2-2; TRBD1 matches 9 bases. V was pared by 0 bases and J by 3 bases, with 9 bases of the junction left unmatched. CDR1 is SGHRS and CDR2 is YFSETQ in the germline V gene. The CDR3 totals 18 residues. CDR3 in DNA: TGCGCCAGCAGCTTGGGTACCTCCGGGACAGGGTACACCGGGGAGCTGTTTTTT. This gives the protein CASSLGTSGTGYTGELFF.

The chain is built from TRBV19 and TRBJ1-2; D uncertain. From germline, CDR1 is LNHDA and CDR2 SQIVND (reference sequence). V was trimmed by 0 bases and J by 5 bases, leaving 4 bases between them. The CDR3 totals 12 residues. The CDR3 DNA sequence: TGTGCCAGTAGTATAGAACGGTATGGCTACACCTTC. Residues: CASSIERYGYTF.

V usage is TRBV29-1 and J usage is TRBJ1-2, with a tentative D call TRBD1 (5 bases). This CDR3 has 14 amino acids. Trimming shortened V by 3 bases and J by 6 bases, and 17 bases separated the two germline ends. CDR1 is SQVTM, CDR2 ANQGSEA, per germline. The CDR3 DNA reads TGCAGCGTTGATGAAGGGGCGAGACTCCATGGCTACACCTTC. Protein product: CSVDEGARLHGYTF. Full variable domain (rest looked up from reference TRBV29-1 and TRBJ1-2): SAVISQKPSRDICQRGTSLTIQCQVDSQVTMMFWYRQQPGQSLTLIATANQGSEATYESGFVIDKFPISRPNLTFSTLTVSNMSPEDSSIYLCSVDEGARLHGYTFGSGTRLTVV.

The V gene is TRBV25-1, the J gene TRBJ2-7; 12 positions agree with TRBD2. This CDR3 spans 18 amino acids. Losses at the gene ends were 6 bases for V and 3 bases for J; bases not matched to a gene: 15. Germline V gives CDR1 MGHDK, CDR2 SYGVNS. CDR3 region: CASSFFGLAGSLRYEQYF. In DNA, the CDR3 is TGTGCCAGCAGCTTTTTCGGACTAGCGGGAAGTCTTCGCTACGAGCAGTACTTC.

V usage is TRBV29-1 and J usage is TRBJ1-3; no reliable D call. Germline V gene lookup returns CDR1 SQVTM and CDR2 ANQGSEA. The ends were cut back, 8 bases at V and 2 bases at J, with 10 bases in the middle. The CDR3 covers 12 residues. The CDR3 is CSFGGPGNTIYF. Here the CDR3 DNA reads TGCAGCTTCGGAGGGCCTGGAAACACCATATATTTT.

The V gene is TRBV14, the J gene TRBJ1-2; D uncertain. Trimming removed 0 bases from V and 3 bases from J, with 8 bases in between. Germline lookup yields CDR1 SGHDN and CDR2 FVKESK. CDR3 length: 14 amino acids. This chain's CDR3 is CASSQEGGYYGYTF. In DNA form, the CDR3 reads TGTGCCAGCAGCCAAGAAGGAGGGTACTATGGCTACACCTTC.

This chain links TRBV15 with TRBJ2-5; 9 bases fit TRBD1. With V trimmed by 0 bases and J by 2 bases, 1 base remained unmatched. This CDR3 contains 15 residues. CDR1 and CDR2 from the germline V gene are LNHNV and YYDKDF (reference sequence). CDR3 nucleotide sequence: TGTGCCACCAGCAGAGACGGACAGGGGCAAGAGACCCAGTACTTC. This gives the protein CATSRDGQGQETQYF.

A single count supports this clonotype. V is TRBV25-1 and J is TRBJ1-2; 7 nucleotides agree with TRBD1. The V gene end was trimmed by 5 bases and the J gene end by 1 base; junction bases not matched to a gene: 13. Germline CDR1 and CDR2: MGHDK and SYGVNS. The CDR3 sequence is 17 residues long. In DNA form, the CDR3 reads TGTGCCAGCAGTTTGCAGGGGGGAAATAAGTTTAACTATGGCTACACCTTC. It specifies CASSLQGGNKFNYGYTF.

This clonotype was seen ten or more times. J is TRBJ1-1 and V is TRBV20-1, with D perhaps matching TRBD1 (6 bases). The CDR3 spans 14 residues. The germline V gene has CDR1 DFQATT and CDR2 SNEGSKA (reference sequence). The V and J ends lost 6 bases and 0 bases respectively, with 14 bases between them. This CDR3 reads CSANVGAVNTEAFF. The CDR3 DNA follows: TGCAGTGCCAATGTGGGGGCAGTGAACACTGAAGCTTTCTTT.

In DNA, the CDR3 is TGCGCCAGCAGCCAATTACGGGGAGATAGCAATCAGCCCCAGCATTTT. Its protein is CASSQLRGDSNQPQHF. V usage is TRBV4-1 and J usage is TRBJ1-5; D call uncertain. Trimming removed 2 bases at V and 0 bases at J, with 11 bases between. CDR1 is MGHRA and CDR2 is YSYEKL in the germline V gene. The CDR3 sequence is 16 residues long.

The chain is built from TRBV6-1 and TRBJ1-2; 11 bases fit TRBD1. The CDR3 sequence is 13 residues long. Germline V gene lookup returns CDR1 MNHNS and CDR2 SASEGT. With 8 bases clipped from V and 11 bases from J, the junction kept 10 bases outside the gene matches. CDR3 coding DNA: TGTGCCAGCGGGGCCGGACAGGGGGCAAGTTACACCTTC. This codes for CASGAGQGASYTF.

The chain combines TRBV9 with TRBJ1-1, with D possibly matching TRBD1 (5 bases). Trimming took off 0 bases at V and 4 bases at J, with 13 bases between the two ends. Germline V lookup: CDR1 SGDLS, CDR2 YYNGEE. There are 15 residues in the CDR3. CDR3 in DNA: TGTGCCAGCAGCGTAGTGGGGGAAGAGGGCACTGAAGCTTTCTTT. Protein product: CASSVVGEEGTEAFF. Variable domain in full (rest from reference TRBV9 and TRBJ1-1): DSGVTQTPKHLITATGQRVTLRCSPRSGDLSVYWYQQSLDQGLQFLIQYYNGEERAKGNILERFSAQQFPDLHSELNLSSLELGDSALYFCASSVVGEEGTEAFFGQGTRLTVV.

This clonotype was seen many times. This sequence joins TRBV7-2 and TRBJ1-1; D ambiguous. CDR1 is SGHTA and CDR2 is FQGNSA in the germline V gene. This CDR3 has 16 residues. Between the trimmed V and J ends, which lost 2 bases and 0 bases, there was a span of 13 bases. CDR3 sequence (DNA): TGTGCCAGCAGCTTAACTCAGGTTACGATGAACACTGAAGCTTTCTTT. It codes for CASSLTQVTMNTEAFF.

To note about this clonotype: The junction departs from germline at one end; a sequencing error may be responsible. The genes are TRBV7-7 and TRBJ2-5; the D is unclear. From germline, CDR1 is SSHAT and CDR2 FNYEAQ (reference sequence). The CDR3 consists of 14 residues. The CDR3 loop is CASSIRRDQETQYF. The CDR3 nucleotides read TGTGCTAGCAGCATCCGTCGAGATCAAGAGACCCAGTACTTC.

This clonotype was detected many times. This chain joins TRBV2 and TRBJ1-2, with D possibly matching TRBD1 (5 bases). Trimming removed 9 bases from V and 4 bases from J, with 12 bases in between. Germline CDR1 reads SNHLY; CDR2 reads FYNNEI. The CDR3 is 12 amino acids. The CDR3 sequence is CASDSNTYGYTF. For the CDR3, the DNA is TGTGCCAGTGACAGCAACACCTATGGCTACACCTTC.

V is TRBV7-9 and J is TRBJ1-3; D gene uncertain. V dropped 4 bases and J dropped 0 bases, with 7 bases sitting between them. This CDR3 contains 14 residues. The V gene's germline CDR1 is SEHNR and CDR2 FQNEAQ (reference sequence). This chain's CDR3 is CASSSPNSGNTIYF. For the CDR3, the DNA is TGTGCCAGCAGCTCCCCGAACTCTGGAAACACCATATATTTT.